Below are 16 T cell receptor beta chains sequenced from a single sample in a study of T-cell reconstitution after alpha-beta-depleted transplantation in children. Molecular barcoding with unique molecular identifiers was used for the TCRbeta library. Each CDR3 protein gets one entry after TCRdb re-called the PCR reads with MiXCR. The repertoire holds more than 250,000 distinct CDR3 sequences, with 9.9% as singletons. Sequences were derived from PBMCs from the stem cell graft donor, sampled from the stem cell graft. Receptors originate from a human donor who donated a stem cell graft to a child with SCID.

This clonotype was counted a few times. The chain couples TRBV6-1 to TRBJ2-6; D might be TRBD1 (6 bases). The V end lost 6 bases, the J end lost 0 bases, and 18 bases lay between the germline ends. Germline V gene lookup returns CDR1 MNHNS and CDR2 SASEGT. The CDR3 contains 18 residues. The CDR3 nucleotides read TGTGCCAGCAGGTCGCCGGGACACCTGAACTCTGGGGCCAACGTCCTGACTTTC. Translation: CASRSPGHLNSGANVLTF.

This clonotype has ten or more counts. This sequence joins TRBV6-5 and TRBJ2-7, with D tentatively TRBD1 (5 bases). The CDR3 consists of 14 residues. Trimming took off 4 bases at V and 2 bases at J, with 12 bases between the two ends. CDR1 and CDR2 from the germline V gene are MNHEY and SVGAGI. Here the CDR3 DNA reads TGTGCCAGCAGTTCCTCAAGGGGCCCCTACGAGCAGTACTTC. This codes for CASSSSRGPYEQYF.

This clonotype has just a few counts. V and J are TRBV5-8 and TRBJ2-7; maybe TRBD2 (5 bases). Germline-derived CDR1 and CDR2 are SGHTS and YDEGEE. The CDR3 extends over 15 amino acids. Trimming shortened V by 2 bases and J by 1 base, and 13 bases separated the two germline ends. The CDR3 DNA reads as TGTGCCAGCAGCTTCGGGGAAGGGCTTTCCTACGAGCAGTACTTC. This sequence encodes CASSFGEGLSYEQYF.

Only a few counts were recorded for this clonotype. The chain employs TRBV11-3 and TRBJ2-3; D may be TRBD2 (6 bases). The CDR3 runs 16 residues. Trimming removed 4 bases from V and 2 bases from J, with 16 bases in between. Germline V lookup: CDR1 SGHNT, CDR2 YENEEA. For the CDR3, the DNA is TGTGCCAGCAGCTCAATCTCCGGGACTGACACAGATACGCAGTATTTT. Its protein product is CASSSISGTDTDTQYF. Full variable domain (rest looked up from reference TRBV11-3 and TRBJ2-3): EAGVVQSPRYKIIEKKQPVAFWCNPISGHNTLYWYLQNLGQGPELLIRYENEEAVDDSQLPKDRFSAERLKGVDSTLKIQPAELGDSAVYLCASSSISGTDTDTQYFGPGTRLTVL.

There are a few counts of this clonotype. This chain joins TRBV7-2 and TRBJ1-2, with D perhaps TRBD1 (6 bases). Trimming removed 4 bases at V and 2 bases at J, with 14 bases between. The CDR3 consists of 15 residues. Looked up from germline, CDR1 is SGHTA and CDR2 is FQGNSA. The CDR3 nucleotides read TGTGCCAGCAGCTCTTCCTGGACAGCCAACTATGGCTACACCTTC. Translation: CASSSSWTANYGYTF.

This clonotype came up many times. The chain carries TRBV2 and TRBJ2-5, with 9 bases fitting TRBD1. CDR1 is SNHLY and CDR2 is FYNNEI in the germline V gene. After removal of 7 bases from V and 5 bases from J, the junction contained 11 bases not matched to a gene. CDR3 length equals 15 residues. For the CDR3, the DNA is TGTGCCAGCACCGCCGGGACAGGGATTTTCGAGACCCAGTACTTC. Its protein is CASTAGTGIFETQYF.

The chain couples TRBV10-3 to TRBJ1-1; the D is unclear. The germline V and J ends were trimmed by 8 bases and 1 base, with 5 bases remaining between them. In germline, CDR1 is ENHRY, CDR2 SYGVKD. The CDR3 loop spans 11 amino acids. The CDR3 region is CAIAGNTEAFF. Written as DNA, the CDR3 is TGTGCCATCGCAGGGAACACTGAAGCTTTCTTT.

This clonotype has a handful of counts. The CDR3 loop reads CASSFRYGGSSYNEQFF. The CDR3 DNA reads as TGTGCCAGCAGCTTTAGATACGGAGGGAGCTCCTACAATGAGCAGTTCTTC. The V call is TRBV11-2, the J call TRBJ2-1; possibly TRBD2 for D (6 bases). This CDR3 comprises 17 residues. The germline V gene has CDR1 SGHAT and CDR2 FQNNGV. V was trimmed by 3 bases and J by 0 bases, leaving 15 bases between them. Filled out from reference TRBV11-2 and TRBJ2-1, the complete variable domain reads EAGVAQSPRYKIIEKRQSVAFWCNPISGHATLYWYQQILGQGPKLLIQFQNNGVVDDSQLPKDRFSAERLKGVDSTLKIQPAKLEDSAVYLCASSFRYGGSSYNEQFFGPGTRLTVL.

This clonotype has a handful of counts. The chain employs TRBV5-1 and TRBJ1-2, with 9 bases fitting TRBD1. The CDR3 length is 15 residues. Trimming at V came to 4 bases and at J to 4 bases, leaving 8 bases not matched to a gene. The V gene's germline CDR1 is SGHRS and CDR2 YFSETQ. This CDR3 is CASSRGTGSSYGYTF. The CDR3 DNA follows: TGCGCCAGCAGCCGCGGGACAGGGAGTAGCTATGGCTACACCTTC.

The V and J genes are TRBV15 and TRBJ1-2, with a tentative D call TRBD1 (5 bases). CDR1 and CDR2 from the germline V gene are LNHNV and YYDKDF (reference sequence). The CDR3 runs 14 residues. The V end was cut by 3 bases, the J end by 1 base, with 9 bases between. The CDR3 DNA reads as TGTGCCACCAGCAGGGCGGGACTTAACTATGGCTACACCTTC. Translated, it gives CATSRAGLNYGYTF.

The V call is TRBV2, the J call TRBJ1-1, with a weak D call TRBD1 (5 bases). CDR3 length: 15 amino acids. V lost 3 bases to trimming and J lost 1 base, with 12 bases between them. CDR1 is SNHLY, CDR2 FYNNEI, per germline. The CDR3 is CASSDPGTRNTEAFF. Written as DNA, the CDR3 is TGTGCCAGCAGTGACCCGGGGACTAGGAACACTGAAGCTTTCTTT. Full variable domain (outside the CDR3, taken from reference TRBV2 and TRBJ1-1): EPEVTQTPSHQVTQMGQEVILRCVPISNHLYFYWYRQILGQKVEFLVSFYNNEISEKSEIFDDQFSVERPDGSNFTLKIRSTKLEDSAMYFCASSDPGTRNTEAFFGQGTRLTVV.

This clonotype was detected only a few times. The chain couples TRBV5-1 to TRBJ2-2; D is uncertain. This CDR3 is built from 14 residues. The V end was cut by 0 bases, the J end by 1 base, with 4 bases between. The V gene's germline CDR1 is SGHRS and CDR2 YFSETQ. In nucleotides, the CDR3 is TGCGCCAGCAGCTTGGAAATGAACACCGGGGAGCTGTTTTTT. As protein: CASSLEMNTGELFF.

The chain carries TRBV5-1 and TRBJ2-3, with D perhaps matching TRBD1 (6 bases). CDR1 SGHRS and CDR2 YFSETQ come from the germline V gene. The ends were cut back, 3 bases at V and 2 bases at J, with 16 bases in the middle. The CDR3 sequence is 16 residues long. CDR3 sequence: CASSYRYRASTDTQYF. The CDR3 DNA sequence: TGCGCCAGCAGCTATCGCTACAGGGCCTCCACAGATACGCAGTATTTT.

This clonotype was found many times. The chain employs TRBV5-6 and TRBJ2-1, with D possibly being TRBD2 (6 bases). This CDR3 region has 15 residues. Trimming shortened V by 0 bases and J by 3 bases, and 10 bases separated the two germline ends. CDR1 is SGHDT, CDR2 YYEEEE, per germline. DNA for the CDR3: TGTGCCAGCAGCTTGGATCCGGGGGTCTACAATGAGCAGTTCTTC. This gives the protein CASSLDPGVYNEQFF.

This clonotype has a count of ten or more. The rearrangement uses TRBV12-3 or TRBV12-4 and TRBJ2-3; 10 positions agree with TRBD1. There are 16 residues in the CDR3. V shed 5 bases, J shed 0 bases, and the junction held 5 bases outside the gene matches. The CDR3 nucleotides are TGTGCCAGCAGTACGGGACAGGGGCTCAGCACAGATACGCAGTATTTT. Translated, it gives CASSTGQGLSTDTQYF.

There are many counts of this clonotype. The gene calls are TRBV29-1 and TRBJ2-4; D gene unclear. CDR1 and CDR2 from the germline V gene are SQVTM and ANQGSEA. Trimming stripped 0 bases from V and 0 bases from J, with 3 bases between. This CDR3 region has 13 residues. Here the CDR3 DNA reads TGCAGCGTTGAAGATATAGCCAAAAACATTCAGTACTTC. Amino acid sequence: CSVEDIAKNIQYF.